The 26 T cell receptor beta chains below all came from one sample that was sequenced in a study of radiation and T cells in renal cell carcinoma. The method was immunoSEQ multiplex PCR; TCRdb's version includes in-frame clones alone and lacks a portion of them. This table has roughly 150,000 clones, about nine tenths appearing once. Time point described: blood 2 weeks post-SBRT. Treatment indicated: 15 Gy SBRT to primary tumor, nephrectomy 4 weeks later. Sample: blood, taken from a patient whose treatment included radiotherapy and nephrectomy. Every receptor here comes from a woman aged 45-60 years with renal cell carcinoma.

The chain has TRBV5-1 and TRBJ2-5; a weak D match, TRBD2 (5 bases). The CDR3 is made up of 16 amino acids. Germline V lookup: CDR1 SGHRS, CDR2 YFSETQ. V was shortened by 3 bases and J by 4 bases, with 19 bases between the two germline ends. The CDR3 sequence: CASSSMGAARSETQYF. The CDR3 DNA reads TGCGCCAGCAGCTCCATGGGAGCGGCCCGCTCAGAGACCCAGTACTTC.

As DNA, the CDR3 is TGTGCCAGCAGCTTCCTCGACAGAGATACGCAGTATTTT. It yields the protein CASSFLDRDTQYF. The rearrangement joins TRBV9 to TRBJ2-3, with D possibly matching TRBD1 (5 bases). The CDR3 covers 13 residues. Trimming took off 4 bases at V and 5 bases at J, with 11 bases between the two ends. Germline values: CDR1 SGDLS, CDR2 YYNGEE.

V gene TRBV11-3 combines with J gene TRBJ2-7; D gene ambiguous. Germline CDR1 SGHNT, CDR2 YENEEA. The V gene lost 3 bases and the J gene lost 6 bases, with 9 bases spanning the gap. CDR3 size: 12 residues. CDR3 in amino acids: CASSFGSGEQYF. DNA for the CDR3: TGTGCCAGCAGCTTCGGCAGTGGCGAGCAGTACTTC.

The chain employs TRBV6-6 and TRBJ2-3; weak D call: TRBD2 (6 bases). The CDR3 sequence is 12 residues long. The germline V and J ends were trimmed by 5 bases and 6 bases, with 9 bases remaining between them. CDR1 MNHNY and CDR2 SVGAGI come from the germline V gene (reference sequence). The CDR3 here is CASSLATDTQYF. The CDR3 DNA follows: TGTGCCAGCAGTCTAGCGACTGATACGCAGTATTTT.

This chain joins TRBV4-3 and TRBJ2-1; the match to TRBD2 covers 12 bases. The CDR3 length is 15 residues. The germline gives CDR1 LGHNA, CDR2 YSLEER. J lost 6 bases, V lost 4 bases, and 4 bases had no gene match. The CDR3 spells CASSLGLAGLNEQFF. The CDR3 region has the DNA TGCGCCAGCAGCCTGGGACTAGCGGGTCTCAATGAGCAGTTCTTC.

This chain links TRBV7-9 with TRBJ1-3, with 7 bases that match TRBD1. The CDR3 is 15 residues long. Germline lookup yields CDR1 SEHNR and CDR2 FQNEAQ (reference sequence). V gave up 5 bases and J gave up 0 bases; unmatched junction bases: 4. This CDR3 is CASSHRQGSGNTIYF. CDR3 nucleotides: TGTGCCAGCAGCCACCGACAGGGCTCTGGAAACACCATATATTTT.

The chain links TRBV21-1 to TRBJ1-3. TRBV21-1 constitutes a pseudogene. The CDR3 has 17 residues. This CDR3 reads CASSIQWRYLSGNTIYF. CDR3 in DNA: TGTGCCAGCAGCATTCAGTGGCGGTACCTCTCTGGAAACACCATATATTTT.

This clone was recorded only once. The V call is TRBV6-1, the J call TRBJ1-1, with unresolved D. The germline CDR1 and CDR2 sequences are MNHNS and SASEGT. The germline V and J ends were trimmed by 4 bases and 4 bases, with 16 bases remaining between them. CDR3 size: 15 residues. CDR3 amino acids: CASSAPKIGPTEAFF. CDR3 DNA: TGTGCCAGCAGTGCACCGAAGATAGGGCCCACTGAAGCTTTCTTT.

The rearrangement joins TRBV18 to TRBJ2-1; TRBD2 agrees at 9 bases. This CDR3 has 15 amino acids. Looked up from germline, CDR1 is KGHSH and CDR2 is LQKENI. V dropped 2 bases and J dropped 4; count of bases not matched to a gene: 3. CDR3 region: CASSPAGGGYNEQFF. The DNA of the CDR3 is TGTGCCAGCTCACCAGCGGGGGGGGGATACAATGAGCAGTTCTTC.

The chain is built from TRBV6-1 and TRBJ2-3, with D perhaps given as TRBD1 or TRBD2 (6 bases each). This CDR3 region has 15 residues. Trimming shortened V by 3 bases and J by 0 bases, and 10 bases separated the two germline ends. Per germline, CDR1 MNHNS and CDR2 SASEGT. The CDR3 loop is CASSDLGGSTDTQYF. CDR3 bases: TGTGCCAGCAGTGATCTGGGGGGCAGCACAGATACGCAGTATTTT.

The chain has TRBV6-6 and TRBJ2-7; either TRBD1 or TRBD2 may supply D (5 bases each). Germline lookup yields CDR1 MNHNY and CDR2 SVGAGI (reference sequence). The CDR3 contains 13 residues. Trimming stripped 2 bases from V and 5 bases from J, with 10 bases between. For the CDR3, the DNA is TGTGCCAGCAGTTACGCTGGGACGGACGAGCAGTACTTC. Translated, it gives CASSYAGTDEQYF.

The chain employs TRBV5-1 and TRBJ1-1; maybe TRBD1 (5 bases). Germline loops: CDR1 SGHRS, CDR2 YFSETQ. The CDR3 extends over 16 amino acids. V lost 0 bases to trimming and J lost 0 bases, with 12 bases between them. CDR3 nucleotide sequence: TGCGCCAGCAGCTTGGAGGGGTTTGAAATGAACACTGAAGCTTTCTTT. Protein sequence: CASSLEGFEMNTEAFF. Combining the CDR3 with reference TRBV5-1 and TRBJ1-1 gives the whole variable domain KAGVTQTPRYLIKTRGQQVTLSCSPISGHRSVSWYQQTPGQGLQFLFEYFSETQRNKGNFPGRFSGRQFSNSRSEMNVSTLELGDSALYLCASSLEGFEMNTEAFFGQGTRLTVV.

The sample holds one count of this clone. One end of the junction does not line up with germline, which may come from a read error. The rearrangement joins TRBV19 to TRBJ2-5; D unclear. Germline CDR1 LNHDA, CDR2 SQIVND (reference sequence). CDR3 length: 13 residues. The CDR3, as DNA: TGTGCCAGTAGCCTACAGCTACAAGGGACCCAGTACTTC. Amino acids: CASSLQLQGTQYF.

The chain employs TRBV18 and TRBJ1-1; D not certain. The germline V gene has CDR1 KGHSH and CDR2 LQKENI. Trimming cost V 3 bases and J 1 base, with 15 bases left between them. The CDR3 loop spans 16 amino acids. This CDR3 reads CASSPIAGVRNTEAFF. The DNA for the CDR3 is TGTGCCAGCTCACCGATTGCCGGAGTCCGGAACACTGAAGCTTTCTTT.

The chain carries TRBV4-2 and TRBJ1-6; tentative D call: TRBD1 (5 bases). The CDR3 has 18 residues. CDR1 is LGHNA and CDR2 is YNFKEQ in the germline V gene. V dropped 0 bases and J dropped 4 bases, with 16 bases sitting between them. The CDR3 DNA sequence: TGTGCCAGCAGCCAAGATCTCCCAGGGATTGGGTATAATTCACCCCTCCACTTT. Translated, it gives CASSQDLPGIGYNSPLHF.

The gene calls are TRBV5-1 and TRBJ1-1, with 12 bases lining up with TRBD1. Germline V gene lookup returns CDR1 SGHRS and CDR2 YFSETQ. Trimming at V came to 7 bases and at J to 4 bases, leaving 5 bases not matched to a gene. This CDR3 spans 14 amino acids. The CDR3 loop is CASGTGGAGTEAFF. The CDR3 nucleotides are TGCGCCAGCGGGACAGGGGGCGCGGGCACTGAAGCTTTCTTT.

The chain is built from TRBV7-9 and TRBJ2-6; TRBD1 agrees at 9 bases. There are 15 residues in the CDR3. J lost 6 bases, V lost 1 base, and 1 base had no gene match. Germline values: CDR1 SEHNR, CDR2 FQNEAQ (reference sequence). The CDR3 is CASSLGQGEANVLTF. The CDR3 nucleotides are TGTGCCAGCAGCTTAGGACAGGGGGAGGCCAACGTCCTGACTTTC.

This sequence joins TRBV5-1 and TRBJ2-5; D is unclear. Germline V CDR1 and CDR2: SGHRS, YFSETQ. CDR3 length: 14 amino acids. V was cut by 6 bases and J by 6 bases, with 18 bases left in between. Written as DNA, the CDR3 is TGCGCCAGCAAATTACTCCCGTCGGGTCAGACCCAGTACTTC. This sequence encodes CASKLLPSGQTQYF.

The CDR3 here is CASGLLTGTASPKETQYF. CDR3 sequence (DNA): TGTGCTAGTGGTTTGCTGACCGGGACAGCAAGTCCCAAAGAGACCCAGTACTTC. J is TRBJ2-5 and V is TRBV12-5; 7 nucleotides align to TRBD1. The trim removed 2 bases at V and 3 bases at J, leaving 15 bases unmatched. The CDR3 extends over 18 amino acids. CDR1 and CDR2 from the germline V gene are LGHNT and FRNRAP.

This rearrangement joins TRBV4-1 to TRBJ1-1, with D maybe TRBD1 (6 bases). The CDR3 has 14 amino acids. V was trimmed by 8 bases and J by 0 bases, leaving 13 bases between them. CDR1 and CDR2 (germline): MGHRA, YSYEKL. The CDR3 region is CASGTRDLNTEAFF. The CDR3 coding sequence is TGCGCCAGCGGGACAAGGGATTTGAACACTGAAGCTTTCTTT.

The chain employs TRBV9 and TRBJ2-2; TRBD2 matches at 13 bases. CDR1 is SGDLS and CDR2 is YYNGEE in the germline V gene. The CDR3 has 17 amino acids. Germline trimming cut 4 bases from V and 6 bases from J; bases unmatched to any gene: 9. The CDR3 spells CASSPWTSGGPAGELFF. The CDR3 coding sequence is TGTGCCAGCAGCCCCTGGACTAGCGGGGGCCCGGCCGGGGAGCTGTTTTTT.

The chain uses TRBV18 and TRBJ2-5; D call uncertain. The CDR3 covers 14 residues. Trimming left V 1 base short and J 2 bases short, with 8 bases between. Germline CDR1 is KGHSH and CDR2 is LQKENI. The CDR3 nucleotides are TGTGCCAGCTCACCACAGGGAAAACAAGAGACCCAGTACTTC. Translation gives CASSPQGKQETQYF. Using reference TRBV18 and TRBJ2-5 for the parts outside the CDR3, the full variable domain is NAGVMQNPRHLVRRRGQEARLRCSPMKGHSHVYWYRQLPEEGLKFMVYLQKENIIDESGMPKERFSAEFPKEGPSILRIQQVVRGDSAAYFCASSPQGKQETQYFGPGTRLLVL.

The V gene is TRBV15, the J gene TRBJ1-1; D is perhaps TRBD1 (6 bases). Trimming removed 6 bases at V and 8 bases at J, with 19 bases between. This CDR3 contains 14 residues. Germline V CDR1 and CDR2: LNHNV, YYDKDF (reference sequence). CDR3 DNA sequence: TGTGCCACCAGAAACAGGGTCGGGGTGCGGGAAGCTTTCTTT. It translates to CATRNRVGVREAFF.

A note on this clone: The junction departs from germline at one end; a sequencing error may be responsible. J is TRBJ2-2 and V is TRBV7-2; TRBD1 matches at 7 bases. The CDR3 runs to 14 residues. Germline lookup yields CDR1 SGHTA and CDR2 FQGNSA. The CDR3 here is CASSWGQSTRELFF. In DNA, the CDR3 is TGTGCCAGCAGCTGGGGACAGAGCACCCGGGAGCTGTTTTTT.

This clone has only one observation. The chain carries TRBV6-5 and TRBJ1-6, with D maybe TRBD1 (6 bases). Per the germline V gene, CDR1 is MNHEY and CDR2 is SVGAGI. This CDR3 spans 15 amino acids. Deletions cut 4 bases from V and 7 bases from J, with 14 bases between. In DNA form, the CDR3 reads TGTGCCAGCAGTTGGAGTGTAAGGGGGAATTCACCCCTCCACTTT. The encoded protein is CASSWSVRGNSPLHF.

This clone has only one observation. This chain connects TRBV6-6 to TRBJ2-2, with 8 bases lining up with TRBD2. V gave up 5 bases and J gave up 2 bases; unmatched junction bases: 7. CDR1 and CDR2 from the germline V gene are MNHNY and SVGAGI (reference sequence). The CDR3 is made up of 16 amino acids. Here the CDR3 DNA reads TGTGCCAGCAGTAGTGCGGGGGGCGCCAACACCGGGGAGCTGTTTTTT. It translates to CASSSAGGANTGELFF.